The text below deals with one T cell receptor beta chain. Its antigen is not known. Sample treatment: roughly 18 received Ad26.COV2.S at low or high dose, single or two shots; a few received placebo; per-sample allocation not given. Samples came from day 63 after the first vaccine or placebo injection. Vaccination used an Ad26 vector expressing Wuhan-strain SARS-CoV-2 spike. This sample was taken from a study of Ad26.COV2.S vaccination and SARS-CoV-2 variants. The protocol was immunoSEQ multiplex PCR, while the TCRdb copy is restricted to in-frame clones and leaves out a portion. The table has more than 300,000 clones, around four fifths seen once. Whole-study findings and limits: Spike-specific responses of CD8+ and CD4+ T cells were reported to display substantial breadth after vaccination. Using TCR breadth and depth analyses may have led to underestimated total T cell responses. Vaccinees displayed broader spike-specific TCR repertoires than placebo recipients.

This CDR3 has 14 amino acids. Germline V gene data show CDR1 as SGHTA and CDR2 as FQGNSA. Deletions cut 0 bases from V and 7 bases from J, with 10 bases between. The rearrangement joins TRBV7-2 to TRBJ2-1; a weak D match, TRBD2 (6 bases). Sequences were derived from peripheral blood, sampled in a trial of Ad26.COV2.S vaccine versus placebo. The TCR originated in a person between 18 and 65 years old who received the Ad26.COV2.S COVID-19 vaccine or a placebo. CDR3 coding DNA: TGTGCCAGCAGCTTAGCGGCGGGGAGGAATGAGCAGTTCTTC. It specifies CASSLAAGRNEQFF.